This entry lists 20 T cell receptor beta chains sequenced from one sample in a study of molecular identifiers for immune sequencing clone quantification. TCRdb redid the calling of the PCR reads with MiXCR, one entry per CDR3 protein. The data hold about 320,000 distinct CDR3 sequences, with under 25% observed a single time. Source material: naive CD8+ T cells from blood, with Jurkat cell RNA spiked in. Subset: FACS-sorted CD8+CD4-CCR7+CD45RA+ naive T cells. The receptors come from a human donor in good health. Some libraries in this study had Jurkat cell RNA spiked in.

This chain connects TRBV20-1 to TRBJ2-7; 7 nucleotides align to TRBD2. The CDR3 runs to 14 residues. Germline-derived CDR1 and CDR2 are DFQATT and SNEGSKA (reference sequence). V shed 7 bases, J shed 2 bases, and the junction held 11 bases outside the gene matches. The CDR3 sequence: CSVPLAGATYEQYF. CDR3 nucleotides: TGCAGTGTGCCTTTAGCGGGTGCTACCTACGAGCAGTACTTC.

This chain uses TRBV7-8 with TRBJ1-1; D is perhaps TRBD1 (6 bases). The CDR3 is made up of 16 amino acids. Germline V gene lookup returns CDR1 SGHVS and CDR2 FQNEAQ. Trimming took 1 base from V and 3 from J, leaving 15 bases between them. CDR3 sequence: CASSLVEGGRDTEAFF. The DNA of the CDR3 is TGTGCCAGCAGCTTAGTGGAGGGGGGGCGGGACACTGAAGCTTTCTTT.

Concerning this clonotype itself: One end of the junction varies from germline; a read error may be responsible. The V and J genes are TRBV11-1 and TRBJ2-1, with unresolved D. This CDR3 spans 14 amino acids. Germline-derived CDR1 and CDR2 are SGHAT and FQDESV (reference sequence). The chain's CDR3 is CANSSLTDYNEQFF. CDR3 nucleotide sequence: TGTGCCAACAGCTCCTTGACGGATTACAATGAGCAGTTCTTC. The full variable domain, completed using reference TRBV11-1 and TRBJ2-1, is EAEVAQSPRYKITEKSQAVAFWCDPISGHATLYWYRQILGQGPELLVQFQDESVVDDSQLPKDRFSAERLKGVDSTLKIQPAELGDSAMYLCANSSLTDYNEQFFGPGTRLTVL.

About this clonotype: Since a much larger clone is just one base distant, this may be a read error. CDR3 in amino acids: CASSQGPKLYF. CDR3 DNA sequence: TGCGCCAGCAGCCAAGGCCCCAAGCTGTACTTC. J is TRBJ2-7 and V is TRBV4-1, with no clear D. CDR3 length equals 11 residues. V gave up 1 base and J gave up 12 bases, with 10 bases separating them. CDR1 is MGHRA, CDR2 YSYEKL, per germline.

A few counts support this clonotype. The conserved phenylalanine or tryptophan normally closing the CDR3 is absent here, so this likely arose from a read error. The rearrangement joins TRBV5-1 to TRBJ2-7; TRBD2 aligns across 9 bases. CDR3 length equals 15 residues. The trim removed 2 bases at V and 1 base at J, leaving 4 bases unmatched. Per the germline V gene, CDR1 is SGHRS and CDR2 is YFSETQ. CDR3 sequence: CASSLVAGVSYEQYL. CDR3 nucleotide sequence: TGCGCCAGCAGCTTAGTAGCGGGGGTGTCCTACGAGCAGTACCTC.

This clonotype was seen many times. The chain uses TRBV7-2 and TRBJ1-3; TRBD1 matches at 7 bases. This CDR3 is built from 14 residues. The junction had 2 bases not matched to a gene; V was cut back by 1 base and J by 5 bases. The germline V gene encodes CDR1 SGHTA and CDR2 FQGNSA. In DNA, the CDR3 is TGTGCCAGCAGCTTAGGGGACAGCCGAAACACCATATATTTT. This gives the protein CASSLGDSRNTIYF.

The genes are TRBV19 and TRBJ2-7; D is ambiguous. This CDR3 region has 15 residues. V shed 1 base and J shed 2 bases, with 12 bases lying between them. Germline V gives CDR1 LNHDA, CDR2 SQIVND (reference sequence). The CDR3 reads CASSIVGASAYEQYF. CDR3 bases: TGTGCCAGTAGTATAGTGGGCGCAAGCGCCTACGAGCAGTACTTC.

This clonotype was counted only a few times. The V call is TRBV7-9, the J call TRBJ2-7; 8 nucleotides line up with TRBD1. Trimming at V came to 0 bases and at J to 5 bases, leaving 6 bases not matched to a gene. Per germline, CDR1 SEHNR and CDR2 FQNEAQ (reference sequence). CDR3 length equals 15 residues. The CDR3 coding sequence is TGTGCCAGCAGCTTAGCCGGGACAGGACTGCACGAGCAGTACTTC. Amino acids: CASSLAGTGLHEQYF. Filled out from reference TRBV7-9 and TRBJ2-7, the complete variable domain reads DTGVSQNPRHKITKRGQNVTFRCDPISEHNRLYWYRQTLGQGPEFLTYFQNEAQLEKSRLLSDRFSAERPKGSFSTLEIQRTEQGDSAMYLCASSLAGTGLHEQYFGPGTRLTVT.

The chain links TRBV27 to TRBJ1-4; 11 bases match TRBD1. Germline CDR1 and CDR2: MNHEY and SMNVEV (reference sequence). Trimming cost V 4 bases and J 6 bases; bases outside gene matches: 1. The CDR3 runs 14 residues. CDR3 bases: TGTGCCAGCAGTTGGACAGGGGGCTATGAAAAACTGTTTTTT. Its translation: CASSWTGGYEKLFF.

To note about this clonotype: This may be a read error, as it is one base from a much larger clone. The rearrangement links TRBV5-6 to TRBJ1-5, with D uncertain. This CDR3 has 14 residues. The germline gives CDR1 SGHDT, CDR2 YYEEEE. CDR3 nucleotides: TGTGCCAACAGCTTGTCGGATAGCAATCAGCCCCAGCATTTT. Its protein product is CANSLSDSNQPQHF.

This clonotype was observed a few times. The chain employs TRBV24-1 and TRBJ1-1, with D maybe TRBD1 (5 bases). Germline lookup yields CDR1 KGHDR and CDR2 SFDVKD. With 4 bases removed from V and 2 bases from J, the gap between germline ends came to 13 bases. CDR3 length: 15 residues. This CDR3 reads CATSESGTANTEAFF. For the CDR3, the DNA is TGTGCCACCAGTGAGTCCGGGACGGCAAACACTGAAGCTTTCTTT.

This clonotype occurred a few times. This sequence joins TRBV19 and TRBJ2-2; possible D gene TRBD1, 5 bases. Germline assignment: CDR1 LNHDA and CDR2 SQIVND (reference sequence). The CDR3 totals 16 residues. V lost 1 base and J 6 bases, leaving 15 bases between the germline ends. The CDR3 DNA sequence: TGTGCCAGTAGTATAGGGGCAGGGTATCTGGCCGGGGAGCTGTTTTTT. Protein product: CASSIGAGYLAGELFF. The variable domain in full, with the rest retrieved from reference TRBV19 and TRBJ2-2, is DGGITQSPKYLFRKEGQNVTLSCEQNLNHDAMYWYRQDPGQGLRLIYYSQIVNDFQKGDIAEGYSVSREKKESFPLTVTSAQKNPTAFYLCASSIGAGYLAGELFFGEGSRLTVL.

In its sample, this clonotype was seen a few times. The chain carries TRBV5-6 and TRBJ1-5; D gene unclear. Deletions cut 3 bases from V and 10 bases from J, with 14 bases between. CDR3 length: 13 amino acids. CDR1 is SGHDT and CDR2 is YYEEEE in the germline V gene. CDR3 sequence reads: CASSWGFRGPQHF. As DNA, the CDR3 is TGTGCCAGCAGCTGGGGTTTCCGTGGTCCCCAGCATTTT. Complete variable domain (other parts from reference TRBV5-6 and TRBJ1-5): DAGVTQSPTHLIKTRGQQVTLRCSPKSGHDTVSWYQQALGQGPQFIFQYYEEEERQRGNFPDRFSGHQFPNYSSELNVNALLLGDSALYLCASSWGFRGPQHFGDGTRLSIL.

This clonotype came up a few times. The chain carries TRBV28 and TRBJ2-7; 11 nucleotides align to TRBD2. CDR3 length: 19 amino acids. The V gene's germline CDR1 is MDHEN and CDR2 SYDVKM. The junction had 13 bases not matched to a gene; V was cut back by 2 bases and J by 1 base. The CDR3 spells CASSLILRSGTSGSYEQYF. The CDR3 coding sequence is TGTGCCAGCAGTTTAATATTGCGTTCCGGGACTAGCGGTTCCTACGAGCAGTACTTC.

About this clonotype itself: This could be a read error, since a much larger clone is one nucleotide away. The V gene is TRBV29-1, the J gene TRBJ2-2; D possibly corresponds to TRBD2 (5 bases). Germline CDR1 is SQVTM and CDR2 is ANQGSEA. The CDR3 covers 15 residues. The CDR3 loop is CSVVSAKQNTGELCF. In nucleotides, the CDR3 is TGCAGCGTTGTATCGGCCAAACAGAACACCGGGGAGCTGTGTTTT.

As regards this clonotype: At one end the junction does not follow the germline gene, possibly because of a read error. This sequence joins TRBV19 and TRBJ1-1, with D hard to call. Germline lookup yields CDR1 LNHDA and CDR2 SQIVND (reference sequence). This CDR3 has 10 residues. DNA for the CDR3: TGTGCCACTCACAACACTGGAGCTTTCTTC. Its protein product is CATHNTGAFF.

The sample holds many counts of this clonotype. The chain has TRBV6-1 and TRBJ2-5, with 7 bases aligning to TRBD1. This CDR3 spans 12 amino acids. Per the germline V gene, CDR1 is MNHNS and CDR2 is SASEGT. The V segment lost 6 bases and the J segment 3 bases; nucleotides outside the gene matches: 1. CDR3 amino acids: CASRGTEETQYF. CDR3 coding DNA: TGTGCCAGCAGGGGGACAGAAGAGACCCAGTACTTC.

The CDR3, as DNA: TGTGCCAGCAGAAATCGGGACAGGGGGTTCACTGAAGCTTTCTTT. This sequence encodes CASRNRDRGFTEAFF. The V call is TRBV27, the J call TRBJ1-1; 11 positions agree with TRBD1. Germline V gene data show CDR1 as MNHEY and CDR2 as SMNVEV (reference sequence). The trim removed 6 bases at V and 4 bases at J, leaving 7 bases unmatched. This CDR3 is built from 15 residues.

This clonotype was observed a few times. This chain connects TRBV9 to TRBJ2-7, with D hard to call. Germline V CDR1 and CDR2: SGDLS, YYNGEE. The V end was cut by 2 bases, the J end by 1 base, with 16 bases between. There are 16 residues in the CDR3. The chain's CDR3 is CASSVRRTADSYEQYF. CDR3 bases: TGTGCCAGCAGCGTTCGAAGGACGGCCGATTCCTACGAGCAGTACTTC.

This clonotype was recorded at least ten times. J is TRBJ2-7 and V is TRBV6-5; D gene unclear. Germline V gives CDR1 MNHEY, CDR2 SVGAGI. Trimming left V 2 bases short and J 1 base short, with 6 bases between. The CDR3 has 13 amino acids. CDR3 amino acids: CASSYLPSYEQYF. The CDR3 nucleotides read TGTGCCAGCAGTTACCTCCCATCCTACGAGCAGTACTTC.